This T cell receptor (beta chain) comes out of a study of OX40 agonist ivuxolimab in advanced cancers. Study-wide context: Dose-escalation patients' cancers were hepatocellular carcinoma, melanoma, renal cell or head and neck cancer. General study findings and limits: In a subset of nonresponders, normalized T-cell clonal expansion was also low. Compared with CD4+, CD8+ T cells on average had more expanded clones.

About this clone: Its antigen is currently unknown.

This CDR3 contains 15 residues. Germline CDR1 MNHEY, CDR2 SVGAGI. V was clipped by 0 bases and J by 0 bases, with 8 bases between them. TCRdb's table, derived via immunoSEQ multiplex PCR, lists solely in-frame clones and lacks some. The sample yields under 150,000 clones, 90% seen once. The sequence was collected from an adult with an advanced solid tumor such as melanoma, head and neck, liver or kidney cancer. The sample was CD4+ or CD8+ T cells sorted from blood, taken in a trial of the OX40 agonist ivuxolimab. This chain uses TRBV6-5 with TRBJ1-1; no reliable D call. Written as DNA, the CDR3 is TGTGCCAGCAGTTACTCCAGGTACTTGAACACTGAAGCTTTCTTT. This sequence encodes CASSYSRYLNTEAFF.